This record concerns one TCR beta chain sequence. The antigen remains undetermined. Researchers took RNA transcripts and amplified TCR beta CDR3 regions from them. Following a first-round RT-PCR that used HTBI primers, a second-round multiplex PCR was carried out. In TCRdb, the multiplex PCR reads were re-called with MiXCR into one record per CDR3 protein. The sample gives under 350,000 distinct CDR3 sequences, roughly 15% of which show up once; approximately 13% is in the top ten. The data derive from a study of Graves' ophthalmopathy and Graves' hyperthyroidism. CDR1 is MNHEY, CDR2 SMNVEV, per germline (reference sequence). The ends lost 0 bases at V and 0 bases at J; junction bases unmatched: 1. The CDR3 spans 16 residues. Study outcomes and limitations: Most expanded thyroid clonotypes above 0.001 frequency also appeared in blood.

This TCR was sampled from an adult man with Graves' ophthalmopathy. Material: peripheral blood. The V call is TRBV27, the J call TRBJ2-7, with 11 positions matching TRBD2. The CDR3 reads CASSLSGTSGSYEQYF. CDR3 DNA: TGTGCCAGCAGTTTATCAGGGACTAGCGGCTCCTACGAGCAGTACTTC.